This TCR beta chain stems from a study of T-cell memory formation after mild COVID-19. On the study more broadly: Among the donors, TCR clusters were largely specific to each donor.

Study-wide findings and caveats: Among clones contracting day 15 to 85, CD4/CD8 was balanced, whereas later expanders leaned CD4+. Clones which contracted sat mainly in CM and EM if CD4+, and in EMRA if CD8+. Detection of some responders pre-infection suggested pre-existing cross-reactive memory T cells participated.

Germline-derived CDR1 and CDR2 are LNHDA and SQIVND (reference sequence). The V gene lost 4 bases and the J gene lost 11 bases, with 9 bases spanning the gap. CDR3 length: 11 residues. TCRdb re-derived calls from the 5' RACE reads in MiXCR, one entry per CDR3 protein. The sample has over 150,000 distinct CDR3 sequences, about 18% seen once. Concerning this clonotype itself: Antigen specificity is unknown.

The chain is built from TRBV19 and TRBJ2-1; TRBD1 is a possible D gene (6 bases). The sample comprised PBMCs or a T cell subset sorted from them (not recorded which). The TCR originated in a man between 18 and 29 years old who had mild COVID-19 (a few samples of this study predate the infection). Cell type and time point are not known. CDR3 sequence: CASSNRDKQFF. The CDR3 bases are TGTGCCAGTAGTAACCGGGACAAGCAGTTCTTC.